This T cell receptor (beta chain) was identified during a study of molecular identifiers for immune sequencing clone quantification. Study information: In the replicates, RNA derived from around 18,000 or 91,000 naive CD8 cells was divided into five parts, and four were sequenced.

Germline values: CDR1 MGHRA, CDR2 YSYEKL. This CDR3 has 12 residues. Trimming took off 6 bases at V and 12 bases at J, with 15 bases between the two ends. Points on this clonotype: Its specificity is unknown. A much larger clone differs by one base, so this may be a read error.

Study-wide results and limits: Shared barcodes on identical TCR molecules could underestimate the sizes of highly expanded clones.

TCRdb passed the PCR reads through MiXCR, listing each CDR3 protein once. The data hold some 650,000 distinct CDR3 sequences, with 15% to 20% observed a single time. The TCR sequence derives from a human donor in good health. Some libraries in this study had Jurkat cell RNA spiked in. The rearrangement links TRBV4-1 to TRBJ2-1; D unresolved. The sample taken for sequencing was naive CD8+ T cells from blood, with Jurkat cell RNA spiked in. Stated subset: FACS-sorted CD8+CD4-CCR7+CD45RA+ naive T cells. CDR3 residues: CASRDKTGGQFF. The CDR3 DNA follows: TGCGCCAGCAGAGACAAGACCGGCGGGCAGTTCTTC.